This is a list of T cell receptor beta chains from one sample in a study of beta chain features in type 1 diabetes. Only in-frame clones appear in the TCRdb table, and some are missing; sequencing was by immunoSEQ multiplex PCR. Of around 450,000 clones listed, 11% are singletons. The material sequenced was naive CD4+ T cells from blood. Every receptor here comes from a woman aged 18-30 years in good health. Both conserved end residues are part of each CDR3. The D gene is left open where the match is weak. Expanded clones get a size class; other rows say once, few or many, or leave the size out.

cdr3_nt: TGTGCCAGCAGCTTAGCGGGAGGGACTAACACCGGGGAGCTGTTTTTT
cdr3_aa: CASSLAGGTNTGELFF
d_call: TRBD2
j_call: TRBJ2-2
v_call: TRBV7-2
clone_size: few

cdr3_nt: TGTGCCAGCAGAATCCGGGACAGATCACCCCTCCACTTT
cdr3_aa: CASRIRDRSPLHF
d_call: TRBD1
j_call: TRBJ1-6
v_call: TRBV28
clone_size: few

cdr3_nt: TGTGCCAGCAGCCCAGGCCGGACTAGCGGGGGCCGGGAGACCCAGTACTTC
cdr3_aa: CASSPGRTSGGRETQYF
d_call: TRBD2
j_call: TRBJ2-5
v_call: TRBV7-2
clone_size: NA

cdr3_nt: TGTGCCAGCAGCTTAGCGTGGTCGGCAGGAAACATTCAGTACTTC
cdr3_aa: CASSLAWSAGNIQYF
d_call: NA
j_call: TRBJ2-4
v_call: TRBV11-2
clone_size: few

cdr3_nt: TGTGCCAGCAGTGATACAGGGATTCAGCCCCAGCATTTT
cdr3_aa: CASSDTGIQPQHF
d_call: NA
j_call: TRBJ1-5
v_call: TRBV7-9
clone_size: NA

cdr3_nt: TGTGCCAGCAGAGCCGGAGGGGGGCCCTACGAGCAGTACTTC
cdr3_aa: CASRAGGGPYEQYF
d_call: NA
j_call: TRBJ2-7
v_call: TRBV13
clone_size: few

cdr3_nt: TGCGCCAGCAGCTTTGGACAGACCGAAAAACTGTTTTTT
cdr3_aa: CASSFGQTEKLFF
d_call: NA
j_call: TRBJ1-4
v_call: TRBV5-1
clone_size: few

cdr3_nt: TGCAGCGTTGTTCGGGACCTGGGGATCAATGAGCAGTTCTTC
cdr3_aa: CSVVRDLGINEQFF
d_call: NA
j_call: TRBJ2-1
v_call: TRBV29-1
clone_size: few

cdr3_nt: TGCAGCGTCGGCTCCGGGACTTATACGCAGTATTTT
cdr3_aa: CSVGSGTYTQYF
d_call: NA
j_call: TRBJ2-3
v_call: TRBV29-1
clone_size: few

cdr3_nt: TGCGCCAGCAGCTCCTACTCCCCGGGACAGGGGCATCGTAATTCACCCCTCCACTTT
cdr3_aa: CASSSYSPGQGHRNSPLHF
d_call: TRBD1
j_call: TRBJ1-6
v_call: TRBV5-1
clone_size: few

cdr3_nt: TGTGCCAGCACTCGAGTCGCTTTCAACGAGCAGTTCTTC
cdr3_aa: CASTRVAFNEQFF
d_call: NA
j_call: TRBJ2-1
v_call: TRBV7-2
clone_size: NA

cdr3_nt: TGTGCTAGTGGGCGTTGGAGCTCCTACAATGAGCAGTTCTTC
cdr3_aa: CASGRWSSYNEQFF
d_call: NA
j_call: TRBJ2-1
v_call: TRBV12-5
clone_size: NA

cdr3_nt: TGTGCCATCTCGGGGACCTACAATGAGCAGTTCTTC
cdr3_aa: CAISGTYNEQFF
d_call: NA
j_call: TRBJ2-1
v_call: TRBV2
clone_size: few

cdr3_nt: TGTGCCAGCAGCGTAAGACAGGGCTCTGAAGCTTTCTTT
cdr3_aa: CASSVRQGSEAFF
d_call: TRBD1
j_call: TRBJ1-1
v_call: TRBV9
clone_size: few